What follows are 16 T cell receptor beta chains derived from one specimen sequenced in a study of beta chain features in type 1 diabetes. The whole isolated RNA underwent reverse transcription, so sequencing captured expressed TCRB transcripts. The table came from immunoSEQ multiplex PCR; TCRdb's copy has only in-frame clones and leaves some out. This sample has around 330,000 clones, with approximately 11% found just once. The sequenced material came from naive CD4+ T cells from blood. These receptors all come from a woman in her thirties in good health.

This chain connects TRBV5-1 to TRBJ2-7; TRBD2 aligns across 13 bases. The CDR3 length is 15 residues. Germline trimming cut 4 bases from V and 2 bases from J; bases unmatched to any gene: 3. Germline-derived CDR1 and CDR2 are SGHRS and YFSETQ. The CDR3 nucleotides are TGCGCCAGCAGCCTGACTAGCGGGAGGACCTACGAGCAGTACTTC. Translating gives CASSLTSGRTYEQYF.

The CDR3 spells CASSPGLAGRTDTQYF. In DNA form, the CDR3 reads TGTGCCAGCAGCCCGGGACTAGCGGGGCGCACAGATACGCAGTATTTT. V and J are TRBV7-3 and TRBJ2-3, with 13 bases lining up with TRBD2. The germline gives CDR1 SGHTA, CDR2 FQGTGA. V dropped 5 bases and J dropped 1; count of bases not matched to a gene: 3. The CDR3 has 16 residues. Full variable domain (remainder filled in from reference TRBV7-3 and TRBJ2-3): GAGVSQTPSNKVTEKGKYVELRCDPISGHTALYWYRQSLGQGPEFLIYFQGTGAADDSGLPNDRFFAVRPEGSVSTLKIQRTERGDSAVYLCASSPGLAGRTDTQYFGPGTRLTVL.

This clone was counted a few times. This chain uses TRBV18 with TRBJ2-7; D is perhaps TRBD1 (6 bases). Germline V gene lookup returns CDR1 KGHSH and CDR2 LQKENI. The CDR3 consists of 15 residues. Trimming removed 0 bases at V and 6 bases at J, with 15 bases between. The CDR3 DNA reads TGTGCCAGCTCACCACCGAAGGGGGATGAGTTCGAGCAGTACTTC. It specifies CASSPPKGDEFEQYF. Supplemented by reference TRBV18 and TRBJ2-7, the full variable domain reads NAGVMQNPRHLVRRRGQEARLRCSPMKGHSHVYWYRQLPEEGLKFMVYLQKENIIDESGMPKERFSAEFPKEGPSILRIQQVVRGDSAAYFCASSPPKGDEFEQYFGPGTRLTVT.

Concerning this clone itself: The same CDR3 also results from other DNA sequences found in this sample. The chain couples TRBV7-9 to TRBJ2-3; no reliable D call. There are 12 residues in the CDR3. Trimming cost V 3 bases and J 3 bases, with 4 bases left between them. Germline assignment: CDR1 SEHNR and CDR2 FQNEAQ (reference sequence). For the CDR3, the DNA is TGTGCCAGCAGCTTCGGGACAGATACGCAGTATTTT. Protein product: CASSFGTDTQYF. Full variable domain (missing parts from reference TRBV7-9 and TRBJ2-3): DTGVSQNPRHKITKRGQNVTFRCDPISEHNRLYWYRQTLGQGPEFLTYFQNEAQLEKSRLLSDRFSAERPKGSFSTLEIQRTEQGDSAMYLCASSFGTDTQYFGPGTRLTVL.

Points on this clone: The conserved closing phenylalanine or tryptophan is absent in this CDR3, likely reflecting a read error. The DNA is left out, because the CDR3 cannot be placed on it with certainty; the CDR3 is given as TCRdb lists it. The chain joins TRBV21-1 to TRBJ2-3; the DNA was not used to check the table's D call, TRBD2. TRBV21-1 is recorded as a pseudogene. Both ends counted, the CDR3 spans 8 residues. CDR3 residues: CARTTGSL.

As for this clone: The sample contains more than one DNA sequence encoding this CDR3. The V call is TRBV18, the J call TRBJ2-1; a weak D match, TRBD2 (6 bases). This CDR3 contains 12 residues. V was cut by 4 bases and J by 8 bases, with 9 bases left in between. Germline V gene data show CDR1 as KGHSH and CDR2 as LQKENI. CDR3 coding DNA: TGTGCCAGCTCACGGACGGGGGATGAGCAGTTCTTC. This codes for CASSRTGDEQFF.

The chain joins TRBV18 to TRBJ1-4, with D perhaps matching TRBD1 (5 bases). This CDR3 is 14 amino acids long. The V end was cut by 2 bases, the J end by 5 bases, with 9 bases between. Germline V lookup: CDR1 KGHSH, CDR2 LQKENI. The CDR3 is CASSPGSGNEKLFF. CDR3 DNA sequence: TGTGCCAGCTCACCAGGGTCAGGGAATGAAAAACTGTTTTTT.

This clone was counted between two and nine times. The chain links TRBV2 to TRBJ2-7, with D possibly matching TRBD1 (6 bases). The CDR3 covers 14 residues. V lost 4 bases and J lost 1, with 11 bases in between. The germline CDR1 and CDR2 sequences are SNHLY and FYNNEI. The CDR3, as DNA: TGTGCCAGCAGTGTAGGGACACTATCCTACGAGCAGTACTTC. Translation: CASSVGTLSYEQYF.

This chain joins TRBV5-1 and TRBJ2-1, with D possibly TRBD2 on 6 matching bases. The CDR3 is 17 residues long. The V end was cut by 0 bases, the J end by 0 bases, with 13 bases between. Germline V gene sequence: CDR1 SGHRS, CDR2 YFSETQ. This chain's CDR3 is CASSLAPSASSYNEQFF. CDR3 nucleotide sequence: TGCGCCAGCAGCTTGGCCCCTAGCGCTAGCTCCTACAATGAGCAGTTCTTC.

This clone was seen only a few times. The CDR3 DNA reads TGTGCCAGCAGCTTTAGTGGTCAGTCGCGGGCCAATGAGCAGTTCTTC. Translation: CASSFSGQSRANEQFF. The chain employs TRBV7-9 and TRBJ2-1; D might be TRBD2 (5 bases). Per the germline V gene, CDR1 is SEHNR and CDR2 is FQNEAQ (reference sequence). The V end lost 3 bases, the J end lost 6 bases, and 18 bases lay between the germline ends. The CDR3 is 16 residues long.

This clone showed up just a few times. The chain uses TRBV14 and TRBJ2-1, with 11 bases aligning to TRBD2. This CDR3 is 16 amino acids long. Germline CDR1 is SGHDN and CDR2 is FVKESK. V trimming: 1 base; J trimming: 5 bases; junction bases outside the gene matches: 4. This CDR3 reads CASSQVLGLADNEQFF. CDR3 DNA: TGTGCCAGCAGCCAAGTTCTGGGACTAGCGGACAATGAGCAGTTCTTC.

This clone appeared a few times. The chain joins TRBV30 to TRBJ2-3, with D maybe TRBD1 (6 bases). The V end lost 8 bases, the J end lost 2 bases, and 14 bases lay between the germline ends. This CDR3 region has 13 residues. Per the germline V gene, CDR1 is GTSNPN and CDR2 is SVGIG (reference sequence). CDR3 DNA: TGTGCCGCGGCTGGACAGTCCACAGATACGCAGTATTTT. Encoded protein: CAAAGQSTDTQYF. The variable domain in full, with the rest retrieved from reference TRBV30 and TRBJ2-3, is SQTIHQWPATLVQPVGSPLSLECTVEGTSNPNLYWYRQAAGRGLQLLFYSVGIGQISSEVPQNLSASRPQDRQFILSSKKLLLSDSGFYLCAAAGQSTDTQYFGPGTRLTVL.

This rearrangement joins TRBV29-1 to TRBJ1-5; 7 bases are a match to TRBD1. Germline CDR1 SQVTM, CDR2 ANQGSEA. The J segment lost 4 bases and the V segment lost 4 bases, leaving 4 bases of the junction unmatched. The CDR3 is 13 amino acids. CDR3 in DNA: TGCAGCGTTGGAGGGGGCCCGAATCAGCCCCAGCATTTT. Residues: CSVGGGPNQPQHF.

This clone was seen more than once but under ten times. The chain uses TRBV7-2 and TRBJ2-5; 8 bases align to TRBD2. The CDR3 has 14 residues. Germline V lookup: CDR1 SGHTA, CDR2 FQGNSA. V lost 7 bases, J lost 2 bases, and 6 bases stayed unmatched. CDR3 sequence: CASTRGGAQETQYF. The CDR3 DNA reads TGTGCCAGCACCCGGGGGGGGGCACAAGAGACCCAGTACTTC.

V is TRBV5-1 and J is TRBJ2-1, with 9 bases fitting TRBD1. The germline V gene encodes CDR1 SGHRS and CDR2 YFSETQ. The ends lost 1 base at V and 1 base at J; junction bases unmatched: 9. The CDR3 spans 18 residues. The CDR3 DNA is TGCGCCAGCAGCTTGTTTTACTCCGGGACAGGGTCCTACAATGAGCAGTTCTTC. Its translation is CASSLFYSGTGSYNEQFF.

This clone was seen more than once but under ten times. The chain is built from TRBV18 and TRBJ2-3; no reliable D call. V was trimmed by 3 bases and J by 1 base, leaving 8 bases between them. This CDR3 contains 14 residues. Germline assignment: CDR1 KGHSH and CDR2 LQKENI. CDR3 nucleotide sequence: TGTGCCAGCTCACCCGACATCGGCACAGATACGCAGTATTTT. It yields the protein CASSPDIGTDTQYF. Drawing the rest from reference TRBV18 and TRBJ2-3, the complete variable domain is NAGVMQNPRHLVRRRGQEARLRCSPMKGHSHVYWYRQLPEEGLKFMVYLQKENIIDESGMPKERFSAEFPKEGPSILRIQQVVRGDSAAYFCASSPDIGTDTQYFGPGTRLTVL.